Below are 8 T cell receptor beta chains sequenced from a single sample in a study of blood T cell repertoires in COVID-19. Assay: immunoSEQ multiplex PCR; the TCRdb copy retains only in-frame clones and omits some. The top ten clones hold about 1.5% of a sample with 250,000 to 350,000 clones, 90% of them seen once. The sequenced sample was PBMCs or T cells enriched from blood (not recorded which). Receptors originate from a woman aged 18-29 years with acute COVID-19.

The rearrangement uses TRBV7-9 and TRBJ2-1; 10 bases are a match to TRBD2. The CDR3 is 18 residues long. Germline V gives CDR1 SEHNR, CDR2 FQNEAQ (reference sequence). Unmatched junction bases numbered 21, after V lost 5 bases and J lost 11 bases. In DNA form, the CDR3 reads TGTGCCAGCAGCACGATCAATACCGGGACTAGCGTTTCCCAGAAGCAGTTCTTC. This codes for CASSTINTGTSVSQKQFF.

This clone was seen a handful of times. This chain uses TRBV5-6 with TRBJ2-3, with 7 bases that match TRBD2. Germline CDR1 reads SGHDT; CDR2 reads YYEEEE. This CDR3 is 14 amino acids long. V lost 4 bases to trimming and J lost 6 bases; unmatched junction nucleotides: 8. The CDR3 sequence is CASSHGLVPDTQYF. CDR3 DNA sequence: TGTGCCAGCAGCCACGGACTAGTTCCCGATACGCAGTATTTT.

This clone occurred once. CDR3 DNA sequence: TGTGCCAGCAGCACCTTAGCGGGGGAGCAGTTCTTC. Its translation is CASSTLAGEQFF. The chain recombines TRBV11-3 with TRBJ2-1, with 8 positions matching TRBD2. Germline V gene sequence: CDR1 SGHNT, CDR2 YENEEA. Trimming removed 5 bases from V and 10 bases from J; junction bases left unmatched: 4. The CDR3 extends over 12 amino acids.

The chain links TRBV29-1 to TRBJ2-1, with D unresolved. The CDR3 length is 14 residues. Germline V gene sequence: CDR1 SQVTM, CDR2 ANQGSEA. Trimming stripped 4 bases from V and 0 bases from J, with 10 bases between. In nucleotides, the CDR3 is TGCAGCGTTGGGGCCCCAGTCTCCTACAATGAGCAGTTCTTC. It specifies CSVGAPVSYNEQFF.

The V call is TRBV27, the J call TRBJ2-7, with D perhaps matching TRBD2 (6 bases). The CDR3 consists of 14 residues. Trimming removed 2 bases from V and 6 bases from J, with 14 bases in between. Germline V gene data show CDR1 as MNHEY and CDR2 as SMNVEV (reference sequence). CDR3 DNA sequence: TGTGCCAGCAGTTTAATTGCGGGAAGGACCGAGCAGTACTTC. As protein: CASSLIAGRTEQYF.

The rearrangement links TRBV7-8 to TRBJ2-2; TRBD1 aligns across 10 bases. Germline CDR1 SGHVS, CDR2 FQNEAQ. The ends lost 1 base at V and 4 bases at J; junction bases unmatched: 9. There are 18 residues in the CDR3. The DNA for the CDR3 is TGTGCCAGCAGCTTAGAATGGCCGACAGGGGGCCCCACCGGGGAGCTGTTTTTT. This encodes CASSLEWPTGGPTGELFF.

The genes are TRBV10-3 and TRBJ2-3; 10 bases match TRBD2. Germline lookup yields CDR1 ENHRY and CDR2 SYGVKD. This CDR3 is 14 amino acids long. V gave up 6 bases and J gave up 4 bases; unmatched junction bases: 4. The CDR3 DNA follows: TGTGCCATCAGATCTAGCGGGAGTGCAGATACGCAGTATTTT. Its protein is CAIRSSGSADTQYF.

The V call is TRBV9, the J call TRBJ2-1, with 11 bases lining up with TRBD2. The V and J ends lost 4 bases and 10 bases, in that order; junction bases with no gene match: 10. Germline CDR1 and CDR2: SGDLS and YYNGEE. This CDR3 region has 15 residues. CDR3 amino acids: CASSQRLAGPPEQFF. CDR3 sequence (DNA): TGTGCCAGCAGCCAAAGACTAGCGGGGCCCCCCGAGCAGTTCTTC.